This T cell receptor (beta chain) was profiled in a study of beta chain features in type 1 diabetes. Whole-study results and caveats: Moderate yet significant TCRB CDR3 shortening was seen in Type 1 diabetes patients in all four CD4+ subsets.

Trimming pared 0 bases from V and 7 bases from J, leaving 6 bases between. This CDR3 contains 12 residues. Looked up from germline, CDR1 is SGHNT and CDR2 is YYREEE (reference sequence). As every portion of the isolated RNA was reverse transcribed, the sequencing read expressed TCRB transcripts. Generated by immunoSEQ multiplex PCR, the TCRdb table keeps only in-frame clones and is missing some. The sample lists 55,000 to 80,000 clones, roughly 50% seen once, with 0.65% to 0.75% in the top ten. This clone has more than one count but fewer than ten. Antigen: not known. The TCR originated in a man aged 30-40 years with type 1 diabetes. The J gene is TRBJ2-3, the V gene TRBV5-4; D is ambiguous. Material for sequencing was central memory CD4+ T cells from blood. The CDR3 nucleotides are TGTGCCAGCAGCTTGGACTCCAATACGCAGTATTTT. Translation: CASSLDSNTQYF.